The T cell receptor (beta chain) described here comes from a study of cytomegalovirus exposure and HLA in healthy donors. Study in general: The same platform was used for the 110 or so validation repertoires and the approximately 670 first-cohort repertoires, a later analysis reported.

Points from the study as a whole: Some TCR beta chains (more than 150 of them) were listed as cytomegalovirus-associated. Rare TCR sequences predominated, though certain public TCRs were found in many donors.

V was trimmed by 1 base and J by 5 bases, leaving 10 bases between them. CDR1 is SGHRS and CDR2 is YFSETQ in the germline V gene. CDR3 length: 15 amino acids. Notes on this clone: Its target is unknown.

The data were produced by immunoSEQ multiplex PCR, yet TCRdb's version contains in-frame clones alone and is incomplete. The sample lists about 63,000 clones, about 89% occurring once. This clonotype was obtained from a woman under 30 in good health and CMV-seronegative. The genes are TRBV5-1 and TRBJ1-6; D is ambiguous. Sequencing input: PBMCs. This CDR3 reads CASSLIGRDNSPLHF. The CDR3, as DNA: TGCGCCAGCAGCTTGATTGGGCGGGATAATTCACCCCTCCACTTT.